Included here is one T cell receptor beta chain sequence, with context. TCRdb keeps only in-frame clones here, not all; method: immunoSEQ multiplex PCR. The sample records roughly 250,000 clones, 82% being singletons. The entry originates in a study of blood T cell repertoires in COVID-19. Input material: peripheral blood. The receptor's source is a woman older than 75 with active or convalescent COVID-19.

Here the CDR3 reads CASSLAASGTGEQYF. DNA for the CDR3: TGCGCCAGCAGCTTGGCAGCTAGCGGGACGGGGGAGCAGTACTTC. This rearrangement joins TRBV5-1 to TRBJ2-7, with 9 bases identical to TRBD2. CDR1 and CDR2 from the germline V gene are SGHRS and YFSETQ. Trimming took 0 bases from V and 7 from J; bases not matched to a gene: 8. This CDR3 is 15 amino acids long.